Included here is one T cell receptor (beta chain) sequence, with context. Its target is unknown. This sample was included in a study of cytomegalovirus exposure and HLA in healthy donors. Study-level points and caveats: Generally TCR sequences proved uncommon, though certain public TCRs appeared in numerous donors.

The V segment lost 1 base and the J segment 6 bases; nucleotides outside the gene matches: 5. The CDR3 totals 16 residues. Germline CDR1 is MNHNY and CDR2 is SVGAGI (reference sequence). PCR involved 60 Vbeta and 13 Jbeta primers. Measured with immunoSEQ multiplex PCR; TCRdb has only the in-frame clones, and not every one. The sample yields 100,000 to 150,000 clones, 80% seen once. The TCR sequence derives from a woman aged 40 to 49 in good health and CMV-seronegative. V is TRBV6-6 and J is TRBJ1-4; TRBD1 matches at 10 bases. The sample taken for sequencing was PBMCs. Here the CDR3 reads CASSYWTGGSDEKLFF. CDR3 sequence (DNA): TGTGCCAGCAGTTACTGGACAGGGGGAAGTGATGAAAAACTGTTTTTT.